These 10 T cell receptor beta chains originate from one sample sequenced in a study of blood T cells in healthy people across ages. Then a second PCR, running about 6 to 12 cycles, was carried out with a sample-barcoded 5' primer and a J-beta primer mix. TCRdb re-derived calls from the 5' RACE reads in MiXCR, one entry per CDR3 protein. The sample has about 830,000 distinct CDR3 sequences, approximately 59% seen once. The sequencing sample was made of blood. These receptors originate from a man younger than 45 in good health.

The chain carries TRBV2 and TRBJ2-7; the D gene is possibly TRBD2 (6 bases). Trimming cost V 6 bases and J 0 bases, with 12 bases left between them. From germline, CDR1 is SNHLY and CDR2 FYNNEI. This CDR3 region has 14 residues. The CDR3 loop is CASRLEGISYEQYF. The CDR3 bases are TGTGCCAGCAGATTGGAGGGGATCTCCTACGAGCAGTACTTC.

The CDR3 coding sequence is TGCAGCGCGACAGCAACCGGGGAGCTGTTTTTT. Its translation: CSATATGELFF. This rearrangement joins TRBV29-1 to TRBJ2-2; tentatively, D is TRBD1 (5 bases). The V end was cut by 7 bases, the J end by 5 bases, with 8 bases between. The CDR3 length is 11 residues. Germline V CDR1 and CDR2: SQVTM, ANQGSEA.

This clonotype was observed a handful of times. The CDR3 reads CSARTLRRAYEQYF. The CDR3 nucleotides are TGCAGTGCCAGAACCCTGAGAAGAGCCTACGAGCAGTACTTC. This chain connects TRBV20-1 to TRBJ2-7; no definite D call. V shed 6 bases and J shed 2 bases, with 17 bases lying between them. Germline CDR1 reads DFQATT; CDR2 reads SNEGSKA (reference sequence). CDR3 length: 14 residues.

The V and J genes are TRBV6-2 or TRBV6-3 and TRBJ1-4; D remains unclear. The V end lost 2 bases, the J end lost 4 bases, and 14 bases lay between the germline ends. Looked up from germline, CDR1 is MNHEY and CDR2 is SVGEGT. The CDR3 runs 16 residues. CDR3 nucleotides: TGTGCCAGCAGTTACCGAGAGGACCTTCTTAATGAAAAACTGTTTTTT. Translated, it gives CASSYREDLLNEKLFF.

The chain has TRBV20-1 and TRBJ2-5, with TRBD1 matching 10 bases. Germline-derived CDR1 and CDR2 are DFQATT and SNEGSKA (reference sequence). There are 12 residues in the CDR3. The trim removed 6 bases at V and 11 bases at J, leaving 9 bases unmatched. The CDR3 region is CSARTGGVEQYF. DNA for the CDR3: TGCAGTGCGCGGACAGGGGGGGTGGAGCAGTACTTC.

On this clonotype itself: The junction departs from germline at one end; a sequencing error may be responsible. This rearrangement joins TRBV28 to TRBJ2-7; 9 bases fit TRBD1. This CDR3 has 15 residues. Germline V CDR1 and CDR2: MDHEN, SYDVKM. DNA for the CDR3: TGTGCCGGCAGCACGATTTACAGGGGGCGCACCGAGCAGTACTTC. Protein: CAGSTIYRGRTEQYF.

The CDR3 here is CASSSDRVKKLFF. The CDR3 nucleotides are TGTGCCAGCAGTTCGGACAGGGTTAAAAAACTGTTTTTT. The chain couples TRBV12-3 or TRBV12-4 to TRBJ1-4; TRBD1 agrees at 8 bases. The CDR3 consists of 13 residues. V dropped 4 bases and J dropped 9; count of bases not matched to a gene: 4.

This clonotype has just a few counts. The gene calls are TRBV24-1 and TRBJ2-7; tentative D call: TRBD2 (5 bases). CDR3 size: 14 residues. Per germline, CDR1 KGHDR and CDR2 SFDVKD. Trimming shortened V by 3 bases and J by 6 bases, and 14 bases separated the two germline ends. The CDR3 region is CATSDPRMGSEQYF. The CDR3 coding sequence is TGTGCCACCAGTGATCCCCGTATGGGGAGCGAGCAGTACTTC.

The gene calls are TRBV7-2 and TRBJ1-5, with 8 bases lining up with TRBD1. Germline V gene lookup returns CDR1 SGHTA and CDR2 FQGNSA. V gave up 4 bases and J gave up 2 bases; unmatched junction bases: 7. The CDR3 length is 16 residues. The CDR3 sequence: CASSSGQGRGNQPQHF. CDR3 sequence (DNA): TGTGCCAGCAGCTCTGGACAGGGCAGGGGCAATCAGCCCCAGCATTTT.

The DNA of the CDR3 is TGTGCCAGCAGCCAAGATCCCCTAGCGGGGGGATACAATGAGCAGTTCTTC. Translation: CASSQDPLAGGYNEQFF. The gene calls are TRBV4-2 and TRBJ2-1; 11 nucleotides line up with TRBD2. Germline CDR1 LGHNA, CDR2 YNFKEQ. V lost 0 bases to trimming and J lost 4 bases; unmatched junction nucleotides: 5. This CDR3 contains 17 residues.